These 27 T cell receptor beta chains came from one sample sequenced in a study of cytomegalovirus exposure and HLA in healthy donors. PCR was performed using 60 Vbeta and 13 Jbeta primers. Sequencing was performed with immunoSEQ multiplex PCR; in TCRdb, only in-frame clones are kept and a portion is missing. The sample's table shows 63,000 or so clones. The sequenced material came from PBMCs. The receptors originated from a boy between 10 and 17 years old in good health and CMV-seronegative.

The chain carries TRBV9 and TRBJ1-1, with D maybe TRBD1 (5 bases). The CDR3 extends over 15 amino acids. Germline V gene data show CDR1 as SGDLS and CDR2 as YYNGEE. V was pared by 0 bases and J by 4 bases, with 13 bases between. DNA for the CDR3: TGTGCCAGCAGCGTAGTATGGGGGGGTGGCACTGAAGCTTTCTTT. It codes for CASSVVWGGGTEAFF.

V and J are TRBV5-1 and TRBJ2-1, with D uncertain. The CDR3 is 15 residues long. Germline CDR1 and CDR2: SGHRS and YFSETQ. Trimming left V 0 bases short and J 3 bases short, with 10 bases between. In DNA form, the CDR3 reads TGCGCCAGCAGCTTGGAACTCTTAAGCTACAATGAGCAGTTCTTC. Translating it yields CASSLELLSYNEQFF.

The chain employs TRBV5-1 and TRBJ1-5, with 7 bases identical to TRBD1. The CDR3 is 14 residues long. The germline V gene has CDR1 SGHRS and CDR2 YFSETQ. J gave up 10 bases and V 4 bases, and 11 bases lay outside the gene matches. CDR3 nucleotides: TGCGCCAGCAGCAGGGACAGAGAGGGTTTCCCCCAGCATTTT. This sequence encodes CASSRDREGFPQHF.

The J gene is TRBJ2-3, the V gene TRBV2; TRBD2 matches at 9 bases. Germline-derived CDR1 and CDR2 are SNHLY and FYNNEI. V lost 3 bases, J lost 4 bases, and 5 bases stayed unmatched. The CDR3 sequence is 15 residues long. The chain's CDR3 is CASSDPGLASDTQYF. The DNA of the CDR3 is TGTGCCAGCAGTGACCCGGGACTAGCATCAGATACGCAGTATTTT.

The V and J genes are TRBV7-3 and TRBJ1-1, with 8 positions matching TRBD1. Trimming removed 4 bases from V and 8 bases from J; junction bases left unmatched: 15. The CDR3 spans 16 residues. CDR1 is SGHTA, CDR2 FQGTGA, per germline. In DNA, the CDR3 is TGTGCCAGCAGCTACCCCTCTTCGACAGGGGCAAGGGAAGCTTTCTTT. Translated, it gives CASSYPSSTGAREAFF.

The rearrangement links TRBV5-6 to TRBJ1-1; the D is unclear. The CDR3 is 12 amino acids. The V end was cut by 0 bases, the J end by 4 bases, with 4 bases between. Germline V lookup: CDR1 SGHDT, CDR2 YYEEEE. The CDR3 sequence is CASSLGVTEAFF. CDR3 nucleotide sequence: TGTGCCAGCAGCTTGGGAGTCACTGAAGCTTTCTTT. The whole variable domain, remainder taken from reference TRBV5-6 and TRBJ1-1, is DAGVTQSPTHLIKTRGQQVTLRCSPKSGHDTVSWYQQALGQGPQFIFQYYEEEERQRGNFPDRFSGHQFPNYSSELNVNALLLGDSALYLCASSLGVTEAFFGQGTRLTVV.

This rearrangement joins TRBV2 to TRBJ2-1; D remains unclear. From germline, CDR1 is SNHLY and CDR2 FYNNEI. Between the trimmed V and J ends, which lost 1 base and 7 bases, there was a span of 14 bases. The CDR3 is 15 residues long. The CDR3 here is CASSEERISENEQFF. For the CDR3, the DNA is TGTGCCAGCAGTGAAGAGAGAATATCTGAGAATGAGCAGTTCTTC. The full variable domain, with the rest looked up from reference TRBV2 and TRBJ2-1, is EPEVTQTPSHQVTQMGQEVILRCVPISNHLYFYWYRQILGQKVEFLVSFYNNEISEKSEIFDDQFSVERPDGSNFTLKIRSTKLEDSAMYFCASSEERISENEQFFGPGTRLTVL.

CDR3 residues: CASSRTGGGGEFYEQYF. CDR3 nucleotides: TGTGCCAGCAGCCGGACAGGGGGCGGCGGGGAGTTCTACGAGCAGTACTTC. The chain couples TRBV9 to TRBJ2-7; TRBD1 matches 11 bases. Trimming removed 4 bases from V and 3 bases from J; junction bases left unmatched: 12. CDR1 and CDR2 (germline): SGDLS, YYNGEE. The CDR3 loop spans 17 amino acids.

The chain couples TRBV7-2 to TRBJ1-2, with TRBD1 matching over 7 bases. V lost 0 bases and J lost 6; bases outside the gene matches: 1. Germline V gene lookup returns CDR1 SGHTA and CDR2 FQGNSA. CDR3 length: 13 amino acids. The CDR3 region is CASSLARGNGYTF. CDR3 nucleotide sequence: TGTGCCAGCAGCTTAGCCAGGGGGAATGGCTACACCTTC.

The rearrangement links TRBV6-1 to TRBJ1-1; D is unclear. The germline V gene encodes CDR1 MNHNS and CDR2 SASEGT. This CDR3 is 13 amino acids long. The V end lost 6 bases, the J end lost 10 bases, and 18 bases lay between the germline ends. The CDR3 DNA reads as TGTGCCAGCAGGTCAAATAGCGGAGGAGGAGCTTTCTTT. Protein: CASRSNSGGGAFF.

The chain uses TRBV11-3 and TRBJ2-7; 9 bases match TRBD1. The CDR3 covers 16 residues. The ends lost 7 bases at V and 6 bases at J; junction bases unmatched: 16. Germline V gives CDR1 SGHNT, CDR2 YENEEA. For the CDR3, the DNA is TGTGCCAGCATCGAAACACCGGGACAGGGATTAGGCGAGCAGTACTTC. Translated: CASIETPGQGLGEQYF.

The chain combines TRBV4-1 with TRBJ2-1, with 7 bases that match TRBD2. The germline CDR1 and CDR2 sequences are MGHRA and YSYEKL. The CDR3 covers 15 residues. Trimming removed 3 bases from V and 8 bases from J; junction bases left unmatched: 10. Written as DNA, the CDR3 is TGCGCCAGCAGCCAGGAGGCGAGACTAGCCTATGAGCAGTTCTTC. Translated: CASSQEARLAYEQFF.

This chain joins TRBV4-1 and TRBJ1-1, with D maybe TRBD1 (6 bases). CDR1 and CDR2 (germline): MGHRA, YSYEKL. Trimming took 1 base from V and 1 from J, leaving 10 bases between them. The CDR3 extends over 15 amino acids. CDR3 DNA sequence: TGCGCCAGCAGCCAAGTGGCGGGGGCGAACACTGAAGCTTTCTTT. This gives the protein CASSQVAGANTEAFF.

This sequence joins TRBV6-5 and TRBJ1-1; 8 nucleotides agree with TRBD1. With V trimmed by 6 bases and J by 5 bases, 2 bases remained unmatched. The CDR3 consists of 12 residues. Germline CDR1 reads MNHEY; CDR2 reads SVGAGI. The CDR3 DNA reads TGTGCCAGCAGGGACAGGGAGACTGAAGCTTTCTTT. Protein product: CASRDRETEAFF.

V and J are TRBV6-5 and TRBJ1-1, with 7 positions matching TRBD1. Germline values: CDR1 MNHEY, CDR2 SVGAGI. V dropped 0 bases and J dropped 3; count of bases not matched to a gene: 7. The CDR3 spans 16 residues. The CDR3 is CASSYSPTGSDTEAFF. The CDR3 coding sequence is TGTGCCAGCAGTTACTCCCCGACAGGGAGCGACACTGAAGCTTTCTTT.

The V gene is TRBV6-6, the J gene TRBJ1-5; 8 bases are a match to TRBD1. This CDR3 spans 15 amino acids. Losses at the gene ends were 5 bases for V and 7 bases for J; bases not matched to a gene: 10. CDR1 and CDR2 from the germline V gene are MNHNY and SVGAGI (reference sequence). CDR3 sequence reads: CASSGATGVFQPQHF. In nucleotides, the CDR3 is TGTGCCAGCAGTGGCGCGACAGGGGTATTCCAGCCCCAGCATTTT.

The rearrangement uses TRBV5-4 and TRBJ1-5, with a weak D call TRBD1 (6 bases). Germline V CDR1 and CDR2: SGHNT, YYREEE (reference sequence). This CDR3 region has 17 residues. Trimming took 1 base from V and 2 from J, leaving 16 bases between them. CDR3 in amino acids: CASSLWGPDGGNQPQHF. The CDR3 DNA sequence: TGTGCCAGCAGCTTGTGGGGGCCTGATGGGGGCAATCAGCCCCAGCATTTT.

This chain uses TRBV7-2 with TRBJ1-2, with 7 bases lining up with TRBD1. The CDR3 is 15 residues long. The germline gives CDR1 SGHTA, CDR2 FQGNSA. The V and J ends lost 1 base and 3 bases, in that order; junction bases with no gene match: 5. For the CDR3, the DNA is TGTGCCAGCAGCTTAGACGCAGGGGGTGACTATGGCTACACCTTC. Encoded protein: CASSLDAGGDYGYTF.

The chain has TRBV29-1 and TRBJ2-5; 7 nucleotides agree with TRBD2. The CDR3 covers 17 residues. V lost 5 bases and J lost 5; bases outside the gene matches: 20. From germline, CDR1 is SQVTM and CDR2 ANQGSEA. The CDR3 DNA reads TGCAGCGTTAACCCTGGCGGGAGTATGTGGAGCGGGGAGACCCAGTACTTC. This sequence encodes CSVNPGGSMWSGETQYF.

J is TRBJ2-7 and V is TRBV11-2, with D possibly TRBD1 on 7 matching bases. The CDR3 extends over 15 amino acids. V was cut by 0 bases and J by 8 bases, with 17 bases left in between. Germline CDR1 and CDR2: SGHAT and FQNNGV. CDR3 residues: CASSLEAGGILKQYF. The CDR3 DNA reads TGTGCCAGCAGCTTAGAGGCAGGGGGGATATTAAAGCAGTACTTC.

This chain uses TRBV15 with TRBJ2-7; TRBD1 is a possible D gene (6 bases). Germline values: CDR1 LNHNV, CDR2 YYDKDF (reference sequence). Trimming took 1 base from V and 3 from J, leaving 10 bases between them. The CDR3 has 14 residues. The DNA of the CDR3 is TGTGCCACCAGCAGAGCCGTAGGGGGCTACGAGCAGTACTTC. Its translation is CATSRAVGGYEQYF.

The chain has TRBV9 and TRBJ2-7; D may be TRBD2 (7 bases). This CDR3 region has 16 residues. Germline CDR1 reads SGDLS; CDR2 reads YYNGEE. Trimming removed 1 base from V and 5 bases from J, with 19 bases in between. For the CDR3, the DNA is TGTGCCAGCAGCGTAAGTCTAGGGGGGGCGAAGGACGAGCAGTACTTC. Amino acids: CASSVSLGGAKDEQYF.

The rearrangement links TRBV9 to TRBJ2-1; 7 nucleotides align to TRBD2. This CDR3 spans 16 amino acids. Germline values: CDR1 SGDLS, CDR2 YYNGEE. The V segment lost 0 bases and the J segment 7 bases; nucleotides outside the gene matches: 10. CDR3: CASSVGPAGAGNEQFF. The CDR3 DNA reads as TGTGCCAGCAGCGTAGGGCCTGCGGGAGCGGGGAATGAGCAGTTCTTC.

The chain links TRBV11-2 to TRBJ2-2; 8 bases map to TRBD2. Germline CDR1 reads SGHAT; CDR2 reads FQNNGV. The V segment lost 7 bases and the J segment 6 bases; nucleotides outside the gene matches: 1. CDR3 length equals 12 residues. CDR3 coding DNA: TGTGCCAGCAACGGGGGGGCCGGGGAGCTGTTTTTT. Its translation: CASNGGAGELFF. The full variable domain, in which reference TRBV11-2 and TRBJ2-2 provide the parts outside the CDR3, is EAGVAQSPRYKIIEKRQSVAFWCNPISGHATLYWYQQILGQGPKLLIQFQNNGVVDDSQLPKDRFSAERLKGVDSTLKIQPAKLEDSAVYLCASNGGAGELFFGEGSRLTVL.

The genes are TRBV30 and TRBJ2-3; perhaps TRBD2 as D (6 bases). With 4 bases removed from V and 1 base from J, the gap between germline ends came to 15 bases. The CDR3 consists of 15 residues. Germline CDR1 and CDR2: GTSNPN and SVGIG (reference sequence). In DNA form, the CDR3 reads TGTGCCTGGACCCGCGGAGGGTATGGCACAGATACGCAGTATTTT. Translated, it gives CAWTRGGYGTDTQYF.

The chain carries TRBV19 and TRBJ2-6; TRBD2 is a possible D gene (6 bases). The CDR3 extends over 18 amino acids. Germline V gene data show CDR1 as LNHDA and CDR2 as SQIVND (reference sequence). With 5 bases removed from V and 0 bases from J, the gap between germline ends came to 17 bases. The CDR3 DNA is TGTGCCAGTAGTGTTCGGGACCGCGGGGTCTCTGGGGCCAACGTCCTGACTTTC. It is translated as CASSVRDRGVSGANVLTF. Drawing the rest from reference TRBV19 and TRBJ2-6, the complete variable domain is DGGITQSPKYLFRKEGQNVTLSCEQNLNHDAMYWYRQDPGQGLRLIYYSQIVNDFQKGDIAEGYSVSREKKESFPLTVTSAQKNPTAFYLCASSVRDRGVSGANVLTFGAGSRLTVL.

V is TRBV4-3 and J is TRBJ2-4, with 9 bases identical to TRBD1. The CDR3 sequence is 17 residues long. The germline V gene has CDR1 LGHNA and CDR2 YSLEER. J lost 0 bases, V lost 0 bases, and 3 bases had no gene match. The CDR3 loop is CASSQDWTGAAKNIQYF. The CDR3 DNA reads as TGCGCCAGCAGCCAAGACTGGACAGGGGCAGCCAAAAACATTCAGTACTTC.